Below, one T cell receptor (beta chain) is given with its context. The entry originates in a study of blood T cell repertoires in COVID-19. Looking at the study overall: Acute and convalescent COVID-19 samples came from the United States, Italy and Spain.

Original analysis: Amplification from reference gene primers served as the basis for estimated nucleated cell counts. Here immunoSEQ multiplex PCR was the method, and the copy in TCRdb shows in-frame clones only, minus some. V and J calls and clone size follow that table, whereas D and trimming were derived from the DNA. Of about 180,000 clones listed, 86% were seen once; the top ten hold less than 25%. Germline V gene data show CDR1 as SGHVS and CDR2 as FQNEAQ. The CDR3 is 13 residues long. Unmatched junction bases numbered 4, after V lost 5 bases and J lost 4 bases. The source is a man aged 70 or older with active or convalescent COVID-19. The V and J genes are TRBV7-8 and TRBJ1-2; the match to TRBD1 covers 7 bases. The sample taken for sequencing was peripheral blood. In DNA, the CDR3 is TGTGCCAGCAGCCGGGGACAGTTCTATGGCTACACCTTC. Amino acid sequence: CASSRGQFYGYTF. Full variable domain (remainder filled in from reference TRBV7-8 and TRBJ1-2): GAGVSQSPRYKVAKRGQDVALRCDPISGHVSLFWYQQALGQGPEFLTYFQNEAQLDKSGLPSDRFFAERPEGSVSTLKIQRTQQEDSAVYLCASSRGQFYGYTFGSGTRLTVV.